The TCR beta chain under discussion was sequenced for a study of cytomegalovirus exposure and HLA in healthy donors. A multiplex PCR was run with 60 Vbeta primers and 13 Jbeta primers. Profiled with immunoSEQ multiplex PCR; TCRdb holds only in-frame clones, not every one. This table lists tens of thousands of clones. V shed 3 bases and J shed 4 bases, with 13 bases lying between them. The CDR3 is 15 residues long. CDR1 is SNHLY and CDR2 is FYNNEI in the germline V gene. This chain links TRBV2 with TRBJ1-3; D possibly corresponds to TRBD1 (5 bases). Sequencing was carried out using PBMCs. This clonotype was sampled from a woman aged 60-75 years in good health and CMV-seropositive. The CDR3 reads CASSEVEGRGNTIYF. The DNA for the CDR3 is TGTGCCAGCAGTGAGGTGGAGGGGCGAGGAAACACCATATATTTT.